Following are 14 T cell receptor beta chains from one sample sequenced in a study of CD8+ T cells in alopecia areata. The treatment denotes: oral pan-JAK inhibitor, 5-10 mg twice daily. Investigators isolated RNA and reverse transcribed it into cDNA to act as the sequencing template. The assay was immunoSEQ multiplex PCR, and TCRdb's table has in-frame clones only and misses some. The sample gives roughly 220,000 clones, just over 65% of which show up once; 0.95% to 1.5% is in the top ten. The material sequenced was CD4+ T cells sorted from blood, taken around week 44, from a patient treated with tofacitinib. The receptors come from a human donor with alopecia areata.

The chain is built from TRBV15 and TRBJ1-5, with D unclear. Germline V gene lookup returns CDR1 LNHNV and CDR2 YYDKDF (reference sequence). V was clipped by 5 bases and J by 13 bases, with 18 bases between them. The CDR3 runs to 13 residues. CDR3 loop: CATSARSTRLQHF. The CDR3 DNA follows: TGTGCCACCAGCGCCCGCTCTACTCGACTGCAGCATTTT.

The chain uses TRBV29-1 and TRBJ1-1, with unresolved D. This CDR3 has 11 residues. Germline V lookup: CDR1 SQVTM, CDR2 ANQGSEA. V was pared by 4 bases and J by 5 bases, with 8 bases between. The CDR3 DNA is TGCAGCGTTGCTATGGGTACTGAAGCTTTCTTT. Protein sequence: CSVAMGTEAFF.

This clone has more than one count but fewer than ten. The V gene is TRBV2, the J gene TRBJ1-1; D might be TRBD1 (5 bases). This CDR3 is built from 17 residues. The V end lost 5 bases, the J end lost 3 bases, and 22 bases lay between the germline ends. CDR1 and CDR2 from the germline V gene are SNHLY and FYNNEI. This CDR3 reads CASSRALGGLSDTEAFF. CDR3 in DNA: TGTGCCAGCAGTAGAGCATTGGGGGGTCTGTCAGACACTGAAGCTTTCTTT.

The genes are TRBV15 and TRBJ2-3; D not certain. The CDR3 covers 13 residues. CDR1 is LNHNV and CDR2 is YYDKDF in the germline V gene (reference sequence). V was clipped by 2 bases and J by 4 bases, with 7 bases between them. CDR3 protein: CATSRSPADTQYF. The CDR3 coding sequence is TGTGCCACCAGCAGATCCCCCGCAGATACGCAGTATTTT.

The rearrangement uses TRBV13 and TRBJ1-2, with no clear D. The CDR3 is made up of 14 amino acids. Germline V gene lookup returns CDR1 PRHDT and CDR2 FYEKMQ (reference sequence). Between the trimmed V and J ends, which lost 2 bases and 6 bases, there was a span of 13 bases. The CDR3 sequence: CASSLSRGRNGYTF. The CDR3, as DNA: TGTGCCAGCAGCTTATCCCGGGGAAGGAATGGCTACACCTTC.

On this clone itself: Other DNA sequences in the same sample also yield this CDR3. The V and J genes are TRBV4-3 and TRBJ2-6; the D gene is possibly TRBD2 (5 bases). Germline V gives CDR1 LGHNA, CDR2 YSLEER. This CDR3 contains 17 residues. Trimming left V 3 bases short and J 0 bases short, with 12 bases between. In DNA form, the CDR3 reads TGCGCCAGCAGCCAGGGCTCGGGGAGCTCTGGGGCCAACGTCCTGACTTTC. As protein: CASSQGSGSSGANVLTF.

The rearrangement uses TRBV29-1 and TRBJ2-5, with 11 bases lining up with TRBD2. The junction had 7 bases not matched to a gene; V was cut back by 5 bases and J by 5 bases. CDR1 and CDR2 from the germline V gene are SQVTM and ANQGSEA. This CDR3 contains 14 residues. The CDR3 spells CSVLSRLAGETQYF. The CDR3 DNA is TGCAGCGTTTTGAGTAGACTAGCGGGGGAGACCCAGTACTTC.

CDR3 amino acids: CASSVVVTEAFF. The CDR3 nucleotides read TGTGCCAGCAGCGTAGTTGTGACTGAAGCTTTCTTT. The V and J genes are TRBV9 and TRBJ1-1; D call uncertain. This CDR3 has 12 amino acids. The V end was cut by 0 bases, the J end by 5 bases, with 5 bases between. Germline V gene sequence: CDR1 SGDLS, CDR2 YYNGEE.

This rearrangement joins TRBV6-5 to TRBJ1-6; no reliable D call. V lost 2 bases, J lost 8 bases, and 10 bases lay in between. Germline lookup yields CDR1 MNHEY and CDR2 SVGAGI. The CDR3 runs 14 residues. CDR3 amino acids: CASSYAKPDSPLHF. In DNA, the CDR3 is TGTGCCAGCAGTTACGCTAAACCCGATTCACCCCTCCACTTT.

The chain couples TRBV7-3 to TRBJ2-2, with D possibly matching TRBD2 (5 bases). Germline V gives CDR1 SGHTA, CDR2 FQGTGA. The CDR3 is 13 amino acids. V shed 2 bases and J shed 7 bases, with 8 bases lying between them. The CDR3 coding sequence is TGTGCCAGCAGCTTATCCGGGGACGGGGAGCTGTTTTTT. Its protein product is CASSLSGDGELFF.

This clone has only one observation. V usage is TRBV9 and J usage is TRBJ1-1; no definite D call. Germline V gene data show CDR1 as SGDLS and CDR2 as YYNGEE. Trimming removed 3 bases at V and 6 bases at J, with 12 bases between. This CDR3 is built from 13 residues. CDR3 sequence (DNA): TGTGCCAGCAGCGCCATAGCCGGGTCTGAAGCTTTCTTT. This sequence encodes CASSAIAGSEAFF. The full variable domain, rest sourced from reference TRBV9 and TRBJ1-1, is DSGVTQTPKHLITATGQRVTLRCSPRSGDLSVYWYQQSLDQGLQFLIQYYNGEERAKGNILERFSAQQFPDLHSELNLSSLELGDSALYFCASSAIAGSEAFFGQGTRLTVV.

The CDR3: CAWSGPGTRMMGQFF. Here the CDR3 DNA reads TGTGCCTGGAGTGGCCCCGGGACTAGGATGATGGGGCAGTTCTTC. The chain links TRBV30 to TRBJ2-1; 8 bases line up with TRBD2. The CDR3 spans 15 residues. The J segment lost 12 bases and the V segment lost 1 base, leaving 14 bases of the junction unmatched. CDR1 GTSNPN and CDR2 SVGIG come from the germline V gene (reference sequence).

The chain couples TRBV7-6 to TRBJ2-5; D is undetermined. The CDR3 loop spans 13 amino acids. V lost 4 bases, J lost 1 base, and 7 bases lay in between. Germline CDR1 and CDR2: SGHVS and FNYEAQ. The CDR3: CASSSGIQETQYF. The CDR3 region has the DNA TGTGCCAGCAGCTCCGGAATCCAAGAGACCCAGTACTTC.

The gene calls are TRBV7-9 and TRBJ2-2; D possibly corresponds to TRBD2 (7 bases). V lost 0 bases, J lost 4 bases, and 12 bases lay in between. CDR1 and CDR2 from the germline V gene are SEHNR and FQNEAQ (reference sequence). The CDR3 consists of 16 residues. CDR3 in amino acids: CASSLAGGRSTGELFF. In DNA, the CDR3 is TGTGCCAGCAGCTTAGCGGGGGGGCGAAGCACCGGGGAGCTGTTTTTT.